A single TCR beta chain is shown here with its context. Its antigen is still unknown. Presence of unique molecular identifiers characterized the TCR beta cDNA libraries. Once 1 to 10 million T cells were used, roughly 0.5 million cDNA molecules resulted. TCRdb re-derived calls from the PCR reads in MiXCR, one entry per CDR3 protein. The table lists hundreds of thousands of distinct CDR3 sequences, approximately 59% of them singletons, with about 11% in the top ten. The data originate from a study of post-analysis software for immune sequencing data. Study in general: Relapsing-remitting, secondary progressive and progressive-relapsing multiple sclerosis courses were included. The study's findings and limits: Clustering by F measure revealed strong co-clustering among samples prepared together in one batch. Compared with controls, patients had more of five or six TRBV segments, including TRBV5-6, TRBV5-1 and TRBV20-1. Multiple sclerosis patients had significantly lower normalized Chao1 diversity than controls.

CDR1 and CDR2 from the germline V gene are DFQATT and SNEGSKA (reference sequence). This CDR3 is 13 amino acids long. Trimming removed 0 bases from V and 15 bases from J, with 18 bases in between. This TCR came from a girl aged 2-15 years with multiple sclerosis. What was sequenced was blood. The chain recombines TRBV20-1 with TRBJ2-1, with D hard to call. The DNA of the CDR3 is TGCAGTGCTAGAGATAAGGGCACTTTCCCAACGTTCTTC. This sequence encodes CSARDKGTFPTFF.